The 15 T cell receptor beta chains below were found in one sample sequenced in a study of blood T cell repertoires in COVID-19. Assay: immunoSEQ multiplex PCR; the TCRdb copy retains only in-frame clones and omits some. The data contain about 74,000 clones, roughly 90% of them singletons. Sequencing was carried out using peripheral blood. Receptors originate from a man aged 50 to 60 with acute or convalescent COVID-19.

The gene calls are TRBV2 and TRBJ1-4; D is unresolved. The CDR3 sequence is 13 residues long. From germline, CDR1 is SNHLY and CDR2 FYNNEI. V lost 4 bases to trimming and J lost 4 bases, with 7 bases between them. Here the CDR3 reads CASSGANNEKLFF. CDR3 sequence (DNA): TGTGCCAGCAGTGGCGCTAATAATGAAAAACTGTTTTTT. Full variable domain (missing parts from reference TRBV2 and TRBJ1-4): EPEVTQTPSHQVTQMGQEVILRCVPISNHLYFYWYRQILGQKVEFLVSFYNNEISEKSEIFDDQFSVERPDGSNFTLKIRSTKLEDSAMYFCASSGANNEKLFFGSGTQLSVL.

This chain uses TRBV28 with TRBJ1-4; D may be TRBD1 (5 bases). CDR3 length: 13 amino acids. The germline V gene encodes CDR1 MDHEN and CDR2 SYDVKM. V gave up 6 bases and J gave up 8 bases, with 13 bases separating them. The CDR3 DNA follows: TGTGCCAGCAGGGATACAGGAGGGGAAAAACTGTTTTTT. Its protein is CASRDTGGEKLFF.

The rearrangement joins TRBV19 to TRBJ1-1, with TRBD1 matching 8 bases. The junction had 10 bases not matched to a gene; V was cut back by 3 bases and J by 4 bases. Germline CDR1 LNHDA, CDR2 SQIVND (reference sequence). The CDR3 has 16 amino acids. CDR3 sequence reads: CASSIRGQGAVTEAFF. The CDR3 region has the DNA TGTGCCAGTAGTATCCGTGGCCAGGGGGCGGTCACTGAAGCTTTCTTT.

This rearrangement joins TRBV19 to TRBJ1-2; tentative D call: TRBD1 (5 bases). V lost 3 bases, J lost 4 bases, and 6 bases lay in between. CDR3 length: 12 amino acids. CDR1 and CDR2 from the germline V gene are LNHDA and SQIVND (reference sequence). The CDR3 nucleotides are TGTGCCAGTAGTATGACAGCCTATGGCTACACCTTC. Its translation is CASSMTAYGYTF.

The chain recombines TRBV27 with TRBJ1-1; tentative D call: TRBD1 (5 bases). V lost 8 bases and J 2 bases, leaving 12 bases between the germline ends. The CDR3 spans 13 residues. The V gene's germline CDR1 is MNHEY and CDR2 SMNVEV (reference sequence). The CDR3 spells CASAWTKNTEAFF. Here the CDR3 DNA reads TGTGCCAGCGCCTGGACAAAAAACACTGAAGCTTTCTTT.

The chain uses TRBV4-2 and TRBJ2-3; 9 bases fit TRBD2. Germline CDR1 LGHNA, CDR2 YNFKEQ. Unmatched junction bases numbered 10, after V lost 1 base and J lost 8 bases. CDR3 length: 16 amino acids. CDR3 protein: CASSQASTSGQSTQYF. In DNA form, the CDR3 reads TGTGCCAGCAGCCAAGCCTCAACTAGCGGGCAGAGTACGCAGTATTTT.

The table lists this clone with a count of one. This chain uses TRBV5-1 with TRBJ2-1, with 10 bases aligning to TRBD2. CDR3 length: 16 residues. Per the germline V gene, CDR1 is SGHRS and CDR2 is YFSETQ. The J segment lost 0 bases and the V segment lost 4 bases, leaving 4 bases of the junction unmatched. The CDR3 DNA is TGCGCCAGCAGCGGATCTAGCGGGGGCTCCTACAATGAGCAGTTCTTC. This sequence encodes CASSGSSGGSYNEQFF.

The V call is TRBV5-1, the J call TRBJ1-1, with a tentative D call TRBD1 (6 bases). Germline CDR1 SGHRS, CDR2 YFSETQ. The ends were cut back, 7 bases at V and 0 bases at J, with 10 bases in the middle. The CDR3 runs 13 residues. As DNA, the CDR3 is TGCGCCAGCCGGCCAGGGGTGAACACTGAAGCTTTCTTT. Encoded protein: CASRPGVNTEAFF.

V usage is TRBV18 and J usage is TRBJ1-1, with D possibly matching TRBD1 (6 bases). Trimming cost V 2 bases and J 1 base, with 14 bases left between them. In germline, CDR1 is KGHSH, CDR2 LQKENI. The CDR3 spans 16 residues. CDR3 sequence reads: CASSPGYNRANTEAFF. As DNA, the CDR3 is TGTGCCAGCTCACCAGGATATAACAGGGCGAACACTGAAGCTTTCTTT.

The chain has TRBV18 and TRBJ1-2; 7 nucleotides align to TRBD1. J gave up 3 bases and V 3 bases, and 7 bases lay outside the gene matches. Germline CDR1 and CDR2: KGHSH and LQKENI. The CDR3 is made up of 15 amino acids. The CDR3 coding sequence is TGTGCCAGCTCACCTTACTCCGACAGGGACTATGGCTACACCTTC. Translated, it gives CASSPYSDRDYGYTF.

This chain connects TRBV4-2 to TRBJ2-3; perhaps TRBD2 as D (6 bases). The germline V gene encodes CDR1 LGHNA and CDR2 YNFKEQ. V dropped 0 bases and J dropped 0 bases, with 10 bases sitting between them. The CDR3 sequence is 16 residues long. The CDR3 nucleotides are TGTGCCAGCAGCCAAGACGGCGCGGGGAGCACAGATACGCAGTATTTT. It encodes CASSQDGAGSTDTQYF.

A few counts support this clone. V usage is TRBV24-1 and J usage is TRBJ2-1, with TRBD2 matching over 10 bases. Unmatched junction bases numbered 16, after V lost 4 bases and J lost 8 bases. CDR1 and CDR2 from the germline V gene are KGHDR and SFDVKD. CDR3 length: 18 residues. CDR3 protein: CATSDPRLAGAFLDEQFF. CDR3 coding DNA: TGTGCCACCAGTGACCCACGGCTAGCGGGAGCCTTTCTCGATGAGCAGTTCTTC.

CDR3 in amino acids: CASSSGGQNNSPLHF. The CDR3 DNA follows: TGTGCCAGCAGCTCAGGGGGACAGAATAATTCACCCCTCCACTTT. The rearrangement joins TRBV7-6 to TRBJ1-6; 7 nucleotides agree with TRBD1. The CDR3 is 15 residues long. CDR1 SGHVS and CDR2 FNYEAQ come from the germline V gene. The V and J ends lost 4 bases and 5 bases, in that order; junction bases with no gene match: 5.

The chain links TRBV12-3 or TRBV12-4 to TRBJ2-2; D remains unclear. The germline V and J ends were trimmed by 2 bases and 5 bases, with 6 bases remaining between them. There are 13 residues in the CDR3. The CDR3 here is CASSLLSTGELFF. The CDR3 DNA follows: TGTGCCAGCAGTTTACTCAGTACCGGGGAGCTGTTTTTT.

J is TRBJ1-1 and V is TRBV29-1, with D possibly being TRBD1 (6 bases). Germline V gene sequence: CDR1 SQVTM, CDR2 ANQGSEA. Trimming shortened V by 7 bases and J by 4 bases, and 13 bases separated the two germline ends. The CDR3 has 12 amino acids. CDR3 sequence: CSAFRGITEAFF. Here the CDR3 DNA reads TGCAGCGCTTTCAGGGGTATCACTGAAGCTTTCTTT.